Listed below are T cell receptor beta chains from one sample, sequenced in a study of cytomegalovirus exposure and HLA in healthy donors. TCRdb's copy holds only in-frame clones and misses some; the assay was immunoSEQ multiplex PCR. The sample holds some 76,000 clones; 65% to 85% are singletons and the top ten take roughly 2.4%. The specimen sequenced was PBMCs. All receptors derive from a woman between 50 and 59 years old in good health and CMV-seronegative. CDR3s include the opening cysteine and the closing phenylalanine or tryptophan. The D gene is left open where the match is weak. Clone sizes are given selectively: once, few, many, or a class where the clone is expanded.

D	J	size	V	CDR3	DNA
.	TRBJ1-5	.	TRBV27	CASSLSSVQPQHF	TGTGCCAGCAGTTTGAGTTCTGTTCAGCCCCAGCATTTT
TRBD2	TRBJ2-1	.	TRBV5-4	CASSRGGASGSTYNEQFF	TGTGCCAGCAGCCGGGGAGGAGCAAGCGGGAGCACCTACAATGAGCAGTTCTTC
.	TRBJ2-7	.	TRBV6-6	CASSSKTVDEQYF	TGTGCCAGCAGTTCCAAAACTGTTGACGAGCAGTACTTC
.	TRBJ2-3	.	TRBV5-1	CASSLARTSTDTQYF	TGCGCCAGCAGCTTGGCCAGGACTAGCACAGATACGCAGTATTTT
TRBD1	TRBJ2-5	once	TRBV13	CASSYGQGETQYF	TGTGCCAGCAGTTATGGACAGGGGGAGACCCAGTACTTC
TRBD1	TRBJ1-2	.	TRBV30	CAWSVRKGGNYGYTF	TGTGCCTGGAGTGTTCGTAAAGGGGGCAACTATGGCTACACCTTC
TRBD1	TRBJ2-5	.	TRBV6-1	CAGGTGNQETQYF	TGTGCCGGTGGGACAGGGAACCAAGAGACCCAGTACTTC
TRBD1	TRBJ1-1	.	TRBV9	CASSGEGQITTHEAFF	TGTGCCAGCAGCGGAGAGGGACAGATTACCACCCATGAAGCTTTCTTT
TRBD2	TRBJ2-3	.	TRBV6-5	CASRAAGRTDTQYF	TGTGCCAGCAGAGCAGCGGGGCGCACAGATACGCAGTATTTT
.	TRBJ1-3	.	TRBV30	CAGAGNSGNTIYF	TGTGCCGGGGCGGGGAACTCTGGAAACACCATATATTTT
TRBD2	TRBJ2-3	.	TRBV6-5	CASSQSLAGIDTQYF	TGTGCCAGCAGCCAATCCCTAGCGGGCATAGATACGCAGTATTTT
.	TRBJ1-1	.	TRBV23-1	CASSRGTVGAFF	TGCGCCAGCAGTCGTGGCACAGTGGGAGCTTTCTTT
TRBD2	TRBJ2-7	.	TRBV6-4	CASSDSPSGRWNEQYF	TGTGCCAGCAGTGACTCCCCTAGCGGGAGATGGAACGAGCAGTACTTC
.	TRBJ2-7	.	TRBV19	CASSIEGGVYEQYF	TGTGCCAGTAGTATAGAGGGGGGAGTCTACGAGCAGTACTTC
TRBD2	TRBJ2-1	.	TRBV7-6	CASSPLGRGLTYNEQFF	TGTGCCAGCAGCCCTCTCGGGCGGGGACTAACGTACAATGAGCAGTTCTTC
.	TRBJ1-1	.	TRBV18	CASSPFDMMNTEAFF	TGTGCCAGCTCACCGTTCGACATGATGAACACTGAAGCTTTCTTT
TRBD2	TRBJ2-3	.	TRBV9	CASSPGVAGGPKEQYF	TGTGCCAGCAGCCCAGGGGTAGCGGGGGGGCCAAAGGAGCAGTATTTT
.	TRBJ2-2	.	TRBV19	CASSILAGTYTGELFF	TGTGCCAGTAGTATACTCGCGGGGACCTACACCGGGGAGCTGTTTTTT
TRBD2	TRBJ2-1	.	TRBV6-5	CASRPGLVSYNEQFF	TGTGCCAGCAGACCTGGACTAGTTTCCTACAATGAGCAGTTCTTC
.	TRBJ2-3	.	TRBV7-9	CASSGWTTTDTQYF	TGTGCCAGCAGCGGGTGGACTACCACAGATACGCAGTATTTT
.	TRBJ1-1	.	TRBV4-2	CASSQEEGVNTEAFF	TGTGCCAGCAGCCAAGAAGAAGGAGTGAACACTGAAGCTTTCTTT
.	TRBJ1-2	.	TRBV2	CASSDPGDYGYTF	TGTGCCAGCAGTGACCCGGGTGACTATGGCTACACCTTC
.	TRBJ1-6	.	TRBV6-1	CASSLGPTGNSPLHF	TGTGCCAGCTCTCTCGGCCCGACAGGAAATTCACCCCTCCACTTT
.	TRBJ1-6	.	TRBV5-1	CASSQDNREHSPLHF	TGCGCCAGCAGCCAGGATAACAGGGAGCATTCACCCCTCCACTTT
.	TRBJ1-1	once	TRBV5-6	CASSLGGANTEAFF	TGTGCCAGCAGCTTGGGGGGCGCGAACACTGAAGCTTTCTTT
.	TRBJ2-7	once	TRBV5-8	CASREDRRKLDEQYF	TGTGCCAGCAGGGAGGACCGCCGAAAATTGGACGAGCAGTACTTC
.	TRBJ2-3	.	TRBV5-1	CASSLRPGVVTDTQYF	TGCGCCAGCAGCTTGCGGCCGGGGGTAGTCACAGATACGCAGTATTTT
.	TRBJ2-7	.	TRBV4-1	CASSPARTGSYEQYF	TGCGCCAGCAGCCCAGCAAGGACTGGCTCCTACGAGCAGTACTTC
TRBD2	TRBJ2-2	.	TRBV5-6	CASSSGLAVTGELFF	TGTGCCAGCAGCTCGGGACTAGCGGTTACCGGGGAGCTGTTTTTT
.	TRBJ1-2	few	TRBV19	CASSIQQAYGYTF	TGTGCCAGTAGTATTCAACAGGCCTATGGCTACACCTTC
TRBD2	TRBJ2-3	.	TRBV7-3	CASSRTSGGPQTDTQYF	TGTGCCAGCAGCCGGACTAGCGGGGGGCCACAGACAGATACGCAGTATTTT
TRBD2	TRBJ2-1	.	TRBV9	CASSVQRAGDPHNEQFF	TGTGCCAGCAGCGTACAAAGGGCGGGAGATCCCCACAATGAGCAGTTCTTC
TRBD2	TRBJ2-1	.	TRBV9	CASSVGGSGDNEQFF	TGTGCCAGCAGCGTCGGCGGGAGTGGAGACAATGAGCAGTTCTTC
.	TRBJ2-1	.	TRBV5-1	CASSPNSGSYNEQFF	TGCGCCAGCAGCCCAAATAGCGGCAGCTACAATGAGCAGTTCTTC
.	TRBJ2-1	.	TRBV5-4	CASSPERSTYNEQFF	TGTGCCAGCAGCCCCGAGCGGAGTACCTACAATGAGCAGTTCTTC
TRBD2	TRBJ2-2	few	TRBV19	CASSGVGGLAGELFF	TGTGCCAGTAGTGGGGTGGGAGGGCTCGCCGGGGAGCTGTTTTTT
.	TRBJ2-5	once	TRBV4-1	CASSQAAVSQETQYF	TGCGCCAGCAGCCAGGCCGCAGTCAGCCAAGAGACCCAGTACTTC
.	TRBJ1-1	.	TRBV6-1	CASSSGEAFF	TGTGCCAGCAGTTCCGGTGAAGCTTTCTTT
TRBD2	TRBJ2-7	once	TRBV10-3	CAISESGEARENPHEQYF	TGTGCCATCAGTGAGTCGGGGGAGGCGCGGGAGAACCCCCACGAGCAGTACTTC
.	TRBJ1-1	.	TRBV10-2	CASSENGGRGTEAFF	TGCGCCAGCAGTGAGAACGGGGGAAGAGGAACTGAAGCTTTCTTT
.	TRBJ1-1	.	TRBV7-7	CASSLAQGTEAFF	TGTGCTAGCAGCTTAGCACAGGGTACTGAAGCTTTCTTT
TRBD1	TRBJ2-5	few	TRBV5-4	CASSLARAGGETQYF	TGTGCCAGCAGCTTGGCCAGAGCAGGGGGAGAGACCCAGTACTTC
.	TRBJ1-3	.	TRBV18	CASSIGQSLQSSGNTIYF	TGTGCCAGCTCTATCGGACAGTCGCTCCAATCCTCTGGAAACACCATATATTTT
TRBD1	TRBJ1-2	few	TRBV6-5	CASSSTGEGYTF	TGTGCCAGCAGTTCGACAGGGGAGGGCTACACCTTC
.	TRBJ2-7	few	TRBV2	CASSIRASGEGEQYF	TGTGCCAGCAGCATCCGGGCCTCGGGCGAGGGCGAGCAGTACTTC
.	TRBJ1-4	few	TRBV6-6	CASIDRTRREKLFF	TGTGCCAGCATCGACAGGACCAGGCGTGAAAAACTGTTTTTT
.	TRBJ2-7	.	TRBV6-1	CATRRQGGYEQYF	TGTGCCACCCGCCGACAGGGAGGCTACGAGCAGTACTTC
.	TRBJ2-7	.	TRBV11-2	CASSLVASVPLEQYF	TGTGCCAGCAGCTTAGTCGCTAGCGTCCCCTTGGAGCAGTACTTC
.	TRBJ1-1	.	TRBV30	CAWTPSGFMNTEAFF	TGTGCCTGGACTCCTTCAGGGTTTATGAACACTGAAGCTTTCTTT
.	TRBJ1-1	.	TRBV6-5	CASSSQGNEAFF	TGTGCCAGCAGCTCCCAGGGCAATGAAGCTTTCTTT
.	TRBJ2-2	.	TRBV5-1	CASSSGTKEAGELFF	TGCGCCAGCAGCTCCGGGACAAAGGAGGCCGGGGAGCTGTTTTTT
TRBD2	TRBJ2-1	.	TRBV7-9	CASSPSGSVNNEQFF	TGTGCCAGCAGCCCTAGCGGGAGCGTAAACAATGAGCAGTTCTTC
.	TRBJ2-5	.	TRBV9	CASSVGGGASGETQYF	TGTGCCAGCAGCGTAGGAGGGGGGGCCTCGGGAGAGACCCAGTACTTC
.	TRBJ2-7	.	TRBV28	CASSLVLRLLSYEQYF	TGTGCCAGCAGTTTAGTCTTACGGCTACTATCCTACGAGCAGTACTTC
.	TRBJ1-1	.	TRBV7-9	CASSLDWRDEGTEAFF	TGTGCCAGCAGCTTAGATTGGCGGGACGAAGGCACTGAAGCTTTCTTT